The 23 T cell receptor beta chains reported below all come from one sample, sequenced in a study of OX40 agonist ivuxolimab in advanced cancers. The method was the immunoSEQ multiplex PCR assay. The table was pulled from immuneACCESS by TCRdb, which kept in-frame rearrangements only. Such tables lose some clones; where checked, under half of the loss comes from unresolved V genes, and the rest has no known cause. The sample profile shows roughly 100,000 clones; 85% to 90% of them were found once. The ten largest clonotypes hold 6.5% to 8.5% of the sample. Sequencing used CD4+ or CD8+ T cells sorted from blood, obtained in a trial of the OX40 agonist ivuxolimab. The receptors stem from an adult with an advanced solid tumor such as melanoma, head and neck, liver or kidney cancer.

The J gene is TRBJ2-2, the V gene TRBV10-1; D is ambiguous. The V end was cut by 2 bases, the J end by 6 bases, with 7 bases between. Per germline, CDR1 WNHNN and CDR2 SYGVQD (reference sequence). This CDR3 is built from 13 residues. This CDR3 is CASSEVGPGELFF. The CDR3 bases are TGCGCCAGCAGTGAGGTTGGGCCCGGGGAGCTGTTTTTT.

The chain employs TRBV11-1 and TRBJ2-7, with D maybe TRBD2 (6 bases). Germline V CDR1 and CDR2: SGHAT, FQDESV (reference sequence). Between the trimmed V and J ends, which lost 2 bases and 6 bases, there was a span of 14 bases. The CDR3 covers 14 residues. CDR3 loop: CASSLRGGAGEQYF. In nucleotides, the CDR3 is TGTGCCAGCAGCTTAAGAGGCGGGGCGGGCGAGCAGTACTTC.

The chain is built from TRBV6-6 and TRBJ2-3, with D perhaps matching TRBD2 (6 bases). This CDR3 region has 15 residues. The V and J ends lost 2 bases and 2 bases respectively, with 11 bases between them. Germline values: CDR1 MNHNY, CDR2 SVGAGI (reference sequence). CDR3 nucleotide sequence: TGTGCCAGCAGTTACCTCGTAGCGGACACAGATACGCAGTATTTT. Its protein is CASSYLVADTDTQYF.

The chain joins TRBV7-6 to TRBJ2-3; D unresolved. This CDR3 comprises 16 residues. Germline V gene sequence: CDR1 SGHVS, CDR2 FNYEAQ. Trimming removed 1 base at V and 0 bases at J, with 11 bases between. The DNA of the CDR3 is TGTGCCAGCAGCTTAGACATCCGCGGTAGCACAGATACGCAGTATTTT. It specifies CASSLDIRGSTDTQYF.

J is TRBJ2-1 and V is TRBV7-3, with no clear D. With 1 base removed from V and 8 bases from J, the gap between germline ends came to 18 bases. The germline CDR1 and CDR2 sequences are SGHTA and FQGTGA. This CDR3 comprises 16 residues. CDR3 coding DNA: TGTGCCAGCAGCTTAAGGGGTTACGGCCTCGGCGATGAGCAGTTCTTC. Translated: CASSLRGYGLGDEQFF.

This chain uses TRBV7-3 with TRBJ2-7; TRBD2 matches 7 bases. V lost 5 bases, J lost 5 bases, and 6 bases stayed unmatched. This CDR3 comprises 13 residues. The germline gives CDR1 SGHTA, CDR2 FQGTGA. DNA for the CDR3: TGTGCCAGCAGCCCCGGGGGGAGCAACGAGCAGTACTTC. It codes for CASSPGGSNEQYF.

This chain connects TRBV6-6 to TRBJ2-1; D might be TRBD1 or TRBD2, each matching 5 bases. This CDR3 has 16 amino acids. V was clipped by 0 bases and J by 2 bases, with 11 bases between them. Germline loops: CDR1 MNHNY, CDR2 SVGAGI (reference sequence). In DNA, the CDR3 is TGTGCCAGCAGTTACTCGGGATCGGGGCCCTACAATGAGCAGTTCTTC. The encoded protein is CASSYSGSGPYNEQFF.

As DNA, the CDR3 is TGCAGCGTTGACCATGAGGGGGCCTACAATGAGCAGTTCTTC. Its translation: CSVDHEGAYNEQFF. V is TRBV29-1 and J is TRBJ2-1, with D possibly matching TRBD1 (6 bases). The V and J ends lost 3 bases and 2 bases respectively, with 11 bases between them. CDR1 and CDR2 (germline): SQVTM, ANQGSEA. This CDR3 is 14 amino acids long.

J is TRBJ2-3 and V is TRBV4-1, with 10 positions matching TRBD2. The CDR3 length is 16 residues. Trimming removed 5 bases from V and 4 bases from J; junction bases left unmatched: 9. The germline gives CDR1 MGHRA, CDR2 YSYEKL. CDR3 residues: CASSARLAGASDTQYF. The CDR3 DNA follows: TGCGCCAGCAGCGCCCGCCTAGCGGGAGCTTCAGATACGCAGTATTTT.

CDR3 residues: CASSYRGYNQPQHF. The CDR3 bases are TGTGCCAGCAGTTACCGGGGGTACAATCAGCCCCAGCATTTT. The chain uses TRBV6-6 and TRBJ1-5; D is perhaps TRBD1 (5 bases). This CDR3 is 14 amino acids long. The V end lost 2 bases, the J end lost 3 bases, and 8 bases lay between the germline ends. Germline assignment: CDR1 MNHNY and CDR2 SVGAGI (reference sequence).

The chain combines TRBV13 with TRBJ2-1; D gene uncertain. The germline V gene encodes CDR1 PRHDT and CDR2 FYEKMQ (reference sequence). The V end was cut by 4 bases, the J end by 2 bases, with 15 bases between. The length of the CDR3 is 16 residues. The CDR3 reads CASSSKFLSTYNEQFF. CDR3 bases: TGTGCCAGCAGCTCCAAGTTTCTGTCGACCTACAATGAGCAGTTCTTC.

This clone is a singleton in its sample. The chain links TRBV30 to TRBJ1-2; maybe TRBD1 (5 bases). The CDR3 runs 16 residues. V lost 0 bases to trimming and J lost 1 base, with 15 bases between them. Germline-derived CDR1 and CDR2 are GTSNPN and SVGIG (reference sequence). In DNA, the CDR3 is TGTGCCTGGAGTGTACTTAATCTGAGGGGTAACTATGGCTACACCTTC. This translates into CAWSVLNLRGNYGYTF. Full variable domain (missing parts from reference TRBV30 and TRBJ1-2): SQTIHQWPATLVQPVGSPLSLECTVEGTSNPNLYWYRQAAGRGLQLLFYSVGIGQISSEVPQNLSASRPQDRQFILSSKKLLLSDSGFYLCAWSVLNLRGNYGYTFGSGTRLTVV.

V is TRBV10-3 and J is TRBJ2-5; tentatively, D is TRBD2 (5 bases). CDR3 length: 14 amino acids. V was pared by 2 bases and J by 5 bases, with 12 bases between. CDR1 ENHRY and CDR2 SYGVKD come from the germline V gene. CDR3 protein: CAISERSRGETQYF. The CDR3 nucleotides read TGTGCCATCAGTGAGAGGTCAAGAGGGGAGACCCAGTACTTC.

The chain employs TRBV27 and TRBJ1-1; no clear D gene. This CDR3 contains 14 residues. The V end lost 6 bases, the J end lost 1 base, and 12 bases lay between the germline ends. Germline V CDR1 and CDR2: MNHEY, SMNVEV (reference sequence). This CDR3 reads CASSWAGSNTEAFF. CDR3 in DNA: TGTGCCAGCAGCTGGGCAGGTTCGAACACTGAAGCTTTCTTT.

This chain uses TRBV5-5 with TRBJ2-1, with no clear D. CDR1 is SGHKS, CDR2 YYEKEE, per germline (reference sequence). CDR3 length: 13 amino acids. The V and J ends lost 0 bases and 7 bases respectively, with 8 bases between them. CDR3 coding DNA: TGTGCCAGCAGCTTGGTGGGAATAAATGAGCAGTTCTTC. Translating it yields CASSLVGINEQFF.

Comments on this clone: This sample also contains other DNA sequences that code for the same CDR3. The J gene is TRBJ2-7, the V gene TRBV6-1, with TRBD1 matching 9 bases. Germline V gene lookup returns CDR1 MNHNS and CDR2 SASEGT. The CDR3 extends over 14 amino acids. The V segment lost 6 bases and the J segment 6 bases; nucleotides outside the gene matches: 9. CDR3 nucleotide sequence: TGTGCCAGCAGCGAACCGGGACAGGGTGGCGAGCAGTACTTC. Translation: CASSEPGQGGEQYF.

This chain uses TRBV10-2 with TRBJ2-1, with a possible D match to TRBD1 (6 bases). Germline assignment: CDR1 WSHSY and CDR2 SAAADI. The CDR3 covers 12 residues. V was trimmed by 4 bases and J by 10 bases, leaving 11 bases between them. The DNA of the CDR3 is TGCGCCAGCAGTGGGCCAAGGGGGGAGCAGTTCTTC. Its translation is CASSGPRGEQFF.

The chain links TRBV7-9 to TRBJ2-7, with D perhaps being TRBD1 or TRBD2 (5 bases each). The V gene's germline CDR1 is SEHNR and CDR2 FQNEAQ (reference sequence). The V end lost 2 bases, the J end lost 0 bases, and 14 bases lay between the germline ends. This CDR3 contains 16 residues. In nucleotides, the CDR3 is TGTGCCAGCAGCTTACTGGGGACGGAAAACTCCTACGAGCAGTACTTC. Encoded protein: CASSLLGTENSYEQYF.

The chain recombines TRBV7-9 with TRBJ1-4, with a weak D call TRBD1 (5 bases). The CDR3 runs 15 residues. The V end was cut by 7 bases, the J end by 4 bases, with 16 bases between. Looked up from germline, CDR1 is SEHNR and CDR2 is FQNEAQ (reference sequence). The CDR3 DNA is TGTGCCAGCATGGAGGGGACGGCCCATAATGAAAAACTGTTTTTT. Amino acid sequence: CASMEGTAHNEKLFF.

This clone was seen only once. The chain has TRBV11-2 and TRBJ2-7, with 12 positions matching TRBD2. Trimming took 1 base from V and 4 from J; bases not matched to a gene: 2. CDR3 size: 15 residues. CDR1 and CDR2 from the germline V gene are SGHAT and FQNNGV. The CDR3 DNA sequence: TGTGCCAGCAGCTTAGCACTAGCGGGAGGTTACGAGCAGTACTTC. Translating gives CASSLALAGGYEQYF.

The chain joins TRBV6-6 to TRBJ1-5; TRBD1 might be the D (6 bases). The CDR3 covers 13 residues. Germline V CDR1 and CDR2: MNHNY, SVGAGI (reference sequence). Trimming pared 6 bases from V and 4 bases from J, leaving 10 bases between. As DNA, the CDR3 is TGTGCCAGCAGGCTCGACAGGAATCAGCCCCAGCATTTT. It is translated as CASRLDRNQPQHF.

The chain combines TRBV5-6 with TRBJ1-2; maybe TRBD1 (6 bases). Germline CDR1 SGHDT, CDR2 YYEEEE. This CDR3 has 14 amino acids. Between the trimmed V and J ends, which lost 0 bases and 8 bases, there was a span of 14 bases. CDR3 DNA: TGTGCCAGCAGCTTGGCCGGGGGGGCTGAAGGCTACACCTTC. The encoded protein is CASSLAGGAEGYTF.

The V gene is TRBV6-1, the J gene TRBJ2-7; D is possibly TRBD2 (5 bases). The CDR3 is made up of 15 amino acids. The germline V gene has CDR1 MNHNS and CDR2 SASEGT. The V and J ends lost 2 bases and 4 bases respectively, with 15 bases between them. CDR3 loop: CASSERSGNLYEQYF. The CDR3 coding sequence is TGTGCCAGCAGTGAAAGGTCGGGGAACCTATACGAGCAGTACTTC.